The 18 T cell receptor beta chains presented below share a single source sample, sequenced in a study of blood T cell repertoires in COVID-19 (dated by TCRdb to about 2020). The library was generated by the immunoSEQ multiplex PCR assay. The source is immuneACCESS, and TCRdb retained only in-frame sequences with V and J called. Part of the clones is not carried over; for the studies checked, unresolved V genes explain less than half of this, and the remainder is unexplained. Counted in this sample were some 11,000 clones; 80% to 90% of them appeared once. Under 6% of the sample goes to the ten largest clones. The sample consisted of peripheral blood. All receptors derive from a human donor in a cohort sampled during active COVID-19.

J is TRBJ2-5 and V is TRBV7-2, with D unresolved. This CDR3 is 13 amino acids long. CDR1 and CDR2 (germline): SGHTA, FQGNSA. V was pared by 4 bases and J by 5 bases, with 11 bases between. The CDR3 loop is CASSSRIEETQYF. CDR3 DNA sequence: TGTGCCAGCAGCTCCCGAATCGAGGAGACCCAGTACTTC.

The gene calls are TRBV12-3 or TRBV12-4 and TRBJ1-1; D may be TRBD1 (6 bases). The CDR3 has 13 residues. The ends were cut back, 8 bases at V and 8 bases at J, with 18 bases in the middle. CDR3: CASAGAGYGEAFF. For the CDR3, the DNA is TGTGCCAGCGCGGGGGCAGGCTATGGAGAAGCTTTCTTT.

The rearrangement uses TRBV29-1 and TRBJ2-2; possibly TRBD2 for D (6 bases). V was pared by 4 bases and J by 6 bases, with 21 bases between. Germline V gene data show CDR1 as SQVTM and CDR2 as ANQGSEA. The CDR3 is made up of 16 amino acids. The CDR3 sequence: CSVVRDWGFGSGELFF. Here the CDR3 DNA reads TGCAGCGTTGTAAGGGACTGGGGGTTTGGGTCCGGGGAGCTGTTTTTT.

As concerns this clone: The conserved phenylalanine or tryptophan normally closing the CDR3 is absent here, so this likely arose from a read error. No DNA is shown, since the ends of the CDR3 on it are uncertain; the CDR3 is the one TCRdb lists. The J gene is TRBJ2-7, the V gene TRBV15; TRBD2 is the table's D call, not checked against the DNA. Germline CDR1 LNHNV, CDR2 YYDKDF (reference sequence). Inclusive of both ends, the CDR3 amounts to 14 amino acids. CDR3 residues: CATSSRGGRTRQWL.

V gene TRBV29-1 combines with J gene TRBJ2-2, with D possibly being TRBD1 (5 bases). The CDR3 is 15 residues long. Trimming removed 7 bases at V and 2 bases at J, with 17 bases between. Germline CDR1 reads SQVTM; CDR2 reads ANQGSEA. In DNA, the CDR3 is TGCAGCGCCAGTCGTCAGGGCCAAAACACCGGGGAGCTGTTTTTT. Its protein is CSASRQGQNTGELFF.

The genes are TRBV11-2 and TRBJ2-7; D is perhaps TRBD2 (6 bases). The CDR3 sequence is 17 residues long. CDR1 is SGHAT and CDR2 is FQNNGV in the germline V gene. Trimming cost V 0 bases and J 0 bases, with 15 bases left between them. This CDR3 reads CASSLDLGGGSSYEQYF. The CDR3, as DNA: TGTGCCAGCAGCTTAGATCTTGGGGGAGGTTCCTCCTACGAGCAGTACTTC.

The chain couples TRBV21-1 to TRBJ2-7; TRBD1, the D gene given by the table, was not confirmed from the DNA. TRBV21-1 counts as a pseudogene. The CDR3 loop spans 15 amino acids. The CDR3 is CASSHRRQVLYEQYF. CDR3 in DNA: TGTGCCAGCAGCCATCGAAGGCAGGTTCTCTACGAGCAGTACTTC.

The chain uses TRBV19 and TRBJ2-1; a possible D gene is TRBD2 (5 bases). The CDR3 totals 13 residues. Germline V CDR1 and CDR2: LNHDA, SQIVND (reference sequence). V dropped 2 bases and J dropped 9 bases, with 11 bases sitting between them. The CDR3 loop is CASSILSVGEQFF. Written as DNA, the CDR3 is TGTGCCAGTAGTATACTTAGCGTAGGTGAGCAGTTCTTC.

The rearrangement joins TRBV30 to TRBJ2-1, with 10 bases matching TRBD2. Trimming cost V 1 base and J 6 bases; bases outside gene matches: 9. The V gene's germline CDR1 is GTSNPN and CDR2 SVGIG (reference sequence). The CDR3 extends over 16 amino acids. The CDR3 coding sequence is TGTGCCTGGAGTGGGCTAGCGGGAGCTCAGGCCAATGAGCAGTTCTTC. Its protein product is CAWSGLAGAQANEQFF.

This clone was found a few times. This sequence joins TRBV6-2 or TRBV6-3 and TRBJ1-2, with D possibly being TRBD1 (5 bases). Germline V gene sequence: CDR1 MNHEY, CDR2 SVGEGT. The CDR3 totals 16 residues. V lost 6 bases and J lost 3, with 20 bases in between. Here the CDR3 reads CASSILSQTGDYGYTF. As DNA, the CDR3 is TGTGCCAGCAGCATCCTCTCCCAGACGGGGGACTATGGCTACACCTTC.

The CDR3 protein is CASRTLAGVGETQYF. CDR3 DNA: TGTGCCAGCAGGACCCTAGCGGGAGTAGGAGAGACCCAGTACTTC. The V gene is TRBV6-5, the J gene TRBJ2-5; 10 bases match TRBD2. Losses at the gene ends were 6 bases for V and 4 bases for J; bases not matched to a gene: 8. Germline V gene sequence: CDR1 MNHEY, CDR2 SVGAGI. The CDR3 length is 15 residues.

This clone was seen only once. Its ends do not fully match the called genes, so a read error is possible. The chain couples TRBV15 to TRBJ2-1, with 9 bases aligning to TRBD2. CDR3 length: 13 amino acids. Germline V lookup: CDR1 LNHNV, CDR2 YYDKDF (reference sequence). In DNA, the CDR3 is TGTGCCACCAGCCATCCGGGACTAGCAACCGGGATCTTC. Translating gives CATSHPGLATGIF.

This chain connects TRBV3-1 (or the pseudogene TRBV3-2) to TRBJ1-2; TRBD1 might be the D (6 bases). With 4 bases removed from V and 7 bases from J, the gap between germline ends came to 16 bases. From germline, CDR1 is LGHDT and CDR2 YNNKEL (reference sequence). The CDR3 length is 14 residues. CDR3 amino acids: CASSPTTGSGGYTF. CDR3 bases: TGTGCCAGCAGCCCTACAACAGGGAGCGGTGGCTACACCTTC.

This chain connects TRBV7-6 to TRBJ2-3; tentatively, D is TRBD2 (6 bases). Trimming took off 3 bases at V and 0 bases at J, with 19 bases between the two ends. This CDR3 contains 18 residues. The germline V gene encodes CDR1 SGHVS and CDR2 FNYEAQ. CDR3 in DNA: TGTGCCAGCAGCTTTGGACCTTTAGCGGAGGCAAGCACAGATACGCAGTATTTT. Translating it yields CASSFGPLAEASTDTQYF.

This chain connects TRBV2 to TRBJ1-2; TRBD1 matches 8 bases. The CDR3 sequence is 14 residues long. Losses at the gene ends were 1 base for V and 8 bases for J; bases not matched to a gene: 6. From germline, CDR1 is SNHLY and CDR2 FYNNEI. This CDR3 reads CASSEVAGGEGYTF. DNA of the CDR3: TGTGCCAGCAGTGAAGTGGCAGGGGGCGAGGGCTACACCTTC.

The rearrangement joins TRBV24-1 to TRBJ2-1; TRBD2 matches 9 bases. The CDR3 runs to 18 residues. From germline, CDR1 is KGHDR and CDR2 SFDVKD. Trimming cost V 3 bases and J 8 bases; bases outside gene matches: 16. The chain's CDR3 is CATSDAARRLAGFDEQFF. Here the CDR3 DNA reads TGTGCCACCAGTGATGCCGCACGTCGGCTAGCGGGATTCGATGAGCAGTTCTTC.

The chain carries TRBV2 and TRBJ2-5, with 14 bases fitting TRBD2. V shed 2 bases and J 5 bases; nucleotides not matched to a gene: 7. Germline CDR1 SNHLY, CDR2 FYNNEI. The CDR3 has 17 amino acids. The CDR3 DNA is TGTGCCAGCAGTGAAACGGGACTAGCGGGAGTGGGGGAGACCCAGTACTTC. Its translation: CASSETGLAGVGETQYF.

The gene calls are TRBV10-3 and TRBJ2-3; perhaps TRBD2 as D (6 bases). Germline CDR1 ENHRY, CDR2 SYGVKD. The germline V and J ends were trimmed by 10 bases and 2 bases, with 13 bases remaining between them. The CDR3 loop spans 13 amino acids. CDR3 sequence reads: CATTGLPTDTQYF. The CDR3 region has the DNA TGTGCCACCACGGGACTTCCCACAGATACGCAGTATTTT.